The rows below give T cell receptor beta chains drawn from one sample of a study of Ad26.COV2.S vaccination and SARS-CoV-2 variants. The table came from immunoSEQ multiplex PCR; TCRdb's copy has only in-frame clones and leaves some out. The sample yields some 420,000 clones, approximately 90% seen once. The sequencing used peripheral blood, collected in a trial of Ad26.COV2.S vaccine versus placebo. The receptors shown here come from a person aged 18 to 59 who received the Ad26.COV2.S COVID-19 vaccine or a placebo. Each CDR3 is given with its conserved first and last residue. D genes are given only for firm matches. The size of a clone is reported for some rows only, either as once, few or many, or as a class for expanded clones.

j_call	v_call	d_call	clone_size	cdr3_length	cdr3_aa	cdr3_nt
TRBJ1-5	TRBV10-2	NA	NA	13	CASSRGRNQPQHF	TGCGCCAGCAGCCGGGGACGGAATCAGCCCCAGCATTTT
TRBJ1-6	TRBV28	NA	NA	13	CASLGALESPLHF	TGTGCCAGCCTAGGGGCCCTAGAATCACCCCTCCACTTT
TRBJ1-2	TRBV11-2	NA	NA	13	CASSLDRNYGYTF	TGTGCCAGCAGCTTAGATCGGAACTATGGCTACACCTTC
TRBJ2-5	TRBV10-3	NA	NA	16	CAISDLGRLPEETQYF	TGTGCCATCAGTGATCTGGGTCGGCTCCCAGAAGAGACCCAGTACTTC
TRBJ2-1	TRBV5-1	NA	NA	16	CASSLVASAGYNEQFF	TGCGCCAGCAGCTTGGTGGCTAGCGCAGGGTACAATGAGCAGTTCTTC
TRBJ2-7	TRBV7-2	NA	NA	14	CASSPRVEFYEQYF	TGTGCCAGCAGTCCCCGGGTCGAATTCTACGAGCAGTACTTC
TRBJ1-5	TRBV6-5	TRBD1	once	12	CASGTGNQPQHF	TGTGCCAGCGGGACAGGCAATCAGCCCCAGCATTTT
TRBJ1-2	TRBV4-1	TRBD1	NA	17	CASSQGPGQAQVYGYTF	TGCGCCAGCAGCCAGGGCCCGGGACAGGCGCAGGTCTATGGCTACACCTTC
TRBJ2-7	TRBV7-2	NA	NA	15	CASSLDSSGAYEQYF	TGTGCCAGCAGCTTAGACTCTTCTGGGGCCTACGAGCAGTACTTC
TRBJ2-1	TRBV9	TRBD2	NA	15	CASSVEAGGLMGQFF	TGTGCCAGCAGCGTAGAAGCGGGGGGCTTGATGGGGCAGTTCTTC
TRBJ2-3	TRBV11-2	NA	NA	13	CASSLSSTDTQYF	TGTGCCAGCAGCTTATCGAGCACAGATACGCAGTATTTT
TRBJ2-3	TRBV7-8	NA	NA	13	CASSLEGDDTQYF	TGTGCCAGCAGCTTAGAGGGGGATGATACGCAGTATTTT
TRBJ1-2	TRBV28	NA	NA	13	CASGRSGGYGYTF	TGTGCCAGCGGTCGGTCCGGCGGCTATGGCTACACCTTC
TRBJ1-6	TRBV7-9	TRBD1	NA	14	CASSNQGANSPLHF	TGTGCCAGCAGCAACCAGGGGGCCAATTCACCCCTCCACTTT
TRBJ2-5	TRBV5-4	TRBD1	NA	12	CATGQGEETQYF	TGTGCCACAGGACAGGGGGAAGAGACCCAGTACTTC
TRBJ1-2	TRBV1	NA	few	12	CTSSQENYGYTF	TGCACCAGCAGCCAAGAGAACTATGGCTACACCTTC
TRBJ2-2	TRBV11-2	NA	NA	16	CASSLAWTPNTGELFF	TGTGCCAGCAGCTTAGCCTGGACGCCGAACACCGGGGAGCTGTTTTTT
TRBJ1-2	TRBV19	NA	few	11	CASSSKDGYTF	TGTGCCAGTTCCTCCAAAGATGGCTACACCTTC
TRBJ2-3	TRBV9	TRBD2	NA	16	CASSVVSSGSTDTQYF	TGTGCCAGCAGCGTAGTATCTAGCGGTAGCACAGATACGCAGTATTTT
TRBJ2-7	TRBV11-2	TRBD1	few	16	CASSPIGGQGAYEQYF	TGTGCCAGCAGCCCTATTGGTGGACAGGGAGCCTACGAGCAGTACTTC
TRBJ1-4	TRBV2	NA	NA	13	CASSGTVNEKLFF	TGTGCCAGCAGCGGGACCGTGAATGAAAAACTGTTTTTT
TRBJ1-6	TRBV5-1	NA	once	15	CASSSRAGDNSPLHF	TGCGCCAGCAGCTCAAGGGCAGGGGACAATTCACCCCTCCACTTT
TRBJ1-6	TRBV6-2/TRBV6-3	NA	NA	15	CASSYVREANSPLHF	TGTGCCAGCAGTTACGTCAGAGAAGCAAATTCACCCCTCCACTTT
TRBJ2-5	TRBV10-3	NA	NA	14	CAISAGTEKETQYF	TGTGCCATCAGTGCCGGGACGGAGAAAGAGACCCAGTACTTC
TRBJ2-3	TRBV27	NA	NA	12	CASSLSVGTQYF	TGTGCCAGCAGTTTATCTGTCGGTACGCAGTATTTT
TRBJ2-1	TRBV7-3	TRBD2	once	14	CASSRGDAYNEQFF	TGTGCCAGCAGCCGGGGGGACGCCTACAATGAGCAGTTCTTC
TRBJ1-5	TRBV5-1	NA	NA	15	CASKLGAANNQPQHF	TGCGCCAGCAAGCTTGGGGCGGCGAACAATCAGCCCCAGCATTTT
TRBJ1-3	TRBV5-6	TRBD1	NA	16	CASSYGTGLSGNTIYF	TGTGCCAGCAGTTATGGGACAGGCCTCTCTGGAAACACCATATATTTT
TRBJ2-1	TRBV6-5	TRBD2	NA	15	CASSYSAGGINEQFF	TGTGCCAGCAGTTACTCGGCGGGGGGGATCAATGAGCAGTTCTTC